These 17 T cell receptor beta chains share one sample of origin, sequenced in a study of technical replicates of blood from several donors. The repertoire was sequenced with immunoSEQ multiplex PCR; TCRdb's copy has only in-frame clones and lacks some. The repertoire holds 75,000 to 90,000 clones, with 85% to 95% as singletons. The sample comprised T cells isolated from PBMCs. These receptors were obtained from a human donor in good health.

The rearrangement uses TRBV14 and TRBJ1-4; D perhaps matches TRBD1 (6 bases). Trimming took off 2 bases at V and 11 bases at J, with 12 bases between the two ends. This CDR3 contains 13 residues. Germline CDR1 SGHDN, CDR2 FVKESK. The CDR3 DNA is TGTGCCAGCAGCCAAACCTGGGGGCTGAAACTGTTTTTT. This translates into CASSQTWGLKLFF.

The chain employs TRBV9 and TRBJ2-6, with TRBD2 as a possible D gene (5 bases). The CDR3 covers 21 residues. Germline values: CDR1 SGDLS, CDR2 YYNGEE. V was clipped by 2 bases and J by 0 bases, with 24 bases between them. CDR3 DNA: TGTGCCAGCAGCGTCGGTTGGTCAGATCTGTTTGACTACTCTGGGGCCAACGTCCTGACTTTC. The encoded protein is CASSVGWSDLFDYSGANVLTF.

The CDR3 spells CASSPPSGRIAGELFF. In DNA form, the CDR3 reads TGTGCCAGCTCACCACCGAGCGGGAGAATAGCCGGGGAGCTGTTTTTT. The chain joins TRBV18 to TRBJ2-2; 8 nucleotides agree with TRBD2. The V gene end was trimmed by 0 bases and the J gene end by 6 bases; junction bases not matched to a gene: 6. The CDR3 runs 16 residues. From germline, CDR1 is KGHSH and CDR2 LQKENI.

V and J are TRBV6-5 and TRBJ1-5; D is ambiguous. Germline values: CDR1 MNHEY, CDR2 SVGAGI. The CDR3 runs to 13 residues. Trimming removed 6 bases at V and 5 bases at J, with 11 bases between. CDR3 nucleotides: TGTGCCAGCAGATTGGAGGTCGATCAGCCCCAGCATTTT. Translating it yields CASRLEVDQPQHF.

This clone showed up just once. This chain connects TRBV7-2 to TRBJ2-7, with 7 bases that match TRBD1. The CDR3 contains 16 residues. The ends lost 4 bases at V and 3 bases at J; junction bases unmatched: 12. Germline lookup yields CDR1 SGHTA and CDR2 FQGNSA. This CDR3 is CASSSAIRDSHYEQYF. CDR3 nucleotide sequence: TGTGCCAGCAGCTCAGCAATCCGGGACAGTCACTACGAGCAGTACTTC.

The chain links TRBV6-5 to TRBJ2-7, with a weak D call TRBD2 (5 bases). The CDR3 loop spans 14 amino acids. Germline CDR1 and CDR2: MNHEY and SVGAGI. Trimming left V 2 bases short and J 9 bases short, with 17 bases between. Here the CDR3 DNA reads TGTGCCAGCAGTTACACGTCGGGCGGGTCCGGGCAGTACTTC. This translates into CASSYTSGGSGQYF.

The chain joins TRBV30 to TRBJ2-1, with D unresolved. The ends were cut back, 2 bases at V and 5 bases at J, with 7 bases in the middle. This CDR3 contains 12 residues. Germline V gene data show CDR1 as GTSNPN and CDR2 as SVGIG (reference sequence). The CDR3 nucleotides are TGTGCCTGGAGTCCCCGGGACAATGAGCAGTTCTTC. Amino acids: CAWSPRDNEQFF.

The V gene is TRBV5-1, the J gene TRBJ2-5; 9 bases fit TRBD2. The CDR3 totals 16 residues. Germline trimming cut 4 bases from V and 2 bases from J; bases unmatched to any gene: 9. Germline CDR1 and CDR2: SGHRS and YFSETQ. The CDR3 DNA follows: TGCGCCAGCAGCGCAGGGACTAGCCTCCCTCAAGAGACCCAGTACTTC. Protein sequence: CASSAGTSLPQETQYF.

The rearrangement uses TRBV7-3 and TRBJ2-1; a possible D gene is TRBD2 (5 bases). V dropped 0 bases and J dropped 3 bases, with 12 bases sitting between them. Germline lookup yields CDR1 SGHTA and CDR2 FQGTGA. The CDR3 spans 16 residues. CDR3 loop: CASSLTAGINYNEQFF. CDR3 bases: TGTGCCAGCAGCTTAACGGCCGGGATTAACTACAATGAGCAGTTCTTC.

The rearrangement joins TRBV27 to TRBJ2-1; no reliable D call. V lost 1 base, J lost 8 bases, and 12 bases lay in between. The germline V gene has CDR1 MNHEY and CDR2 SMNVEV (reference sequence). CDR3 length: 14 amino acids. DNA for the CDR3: TGTGCCAGCAGTTTATACTCCACCCGGGATGAGCAGTTCTTC. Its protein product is CASSLYSTRDEQFF.

The CDR3 loop reads CASSNPHTGLQETQYF. Written as DNA, the CDR3 is TGTGCCAGCAGTAACCCCCACACAGGGTTACAAGAGACCCAGTACTTC. J is TRBJ2-5 and V is TRBV27, with D possibly being TRBD1 (6 bases). Germline V lookup: CDR1 MNHEY, CDR2 SMNVEV (reference sequence). The CDR3 is 16 amino acids. V was cut by 5 bases and J by 2 bases, with 18 bases left in between.

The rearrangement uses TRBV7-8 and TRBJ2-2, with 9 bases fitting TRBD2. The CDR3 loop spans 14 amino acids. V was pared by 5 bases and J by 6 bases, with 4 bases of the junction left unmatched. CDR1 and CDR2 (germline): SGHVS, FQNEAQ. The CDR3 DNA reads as TGTGCCAGCAGCATTAGCGGGAGAGCCGGGGAGCTGTTTTTT. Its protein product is CASSISGRAGELFF. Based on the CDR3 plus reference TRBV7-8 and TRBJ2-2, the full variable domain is GAGVSQSPRYKVAKRGQDVALRCDPISGHVSLFWYQQALGQGPEFLTYFQNEAQLDKSGLPSDRFFAERPEGSVSTLKIQRTQQEDSAVYLCASSISGRAGELFFGEGSRLTVL.

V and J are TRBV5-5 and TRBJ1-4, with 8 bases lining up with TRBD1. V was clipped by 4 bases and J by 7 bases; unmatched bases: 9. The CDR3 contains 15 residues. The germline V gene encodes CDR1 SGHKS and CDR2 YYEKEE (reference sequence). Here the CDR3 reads CASSQNNRGSEKLFF. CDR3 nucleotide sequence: TGTGCCAGCAGCCAGAATAACAGGGGGTCTGAAAAACTGTTTTTT.

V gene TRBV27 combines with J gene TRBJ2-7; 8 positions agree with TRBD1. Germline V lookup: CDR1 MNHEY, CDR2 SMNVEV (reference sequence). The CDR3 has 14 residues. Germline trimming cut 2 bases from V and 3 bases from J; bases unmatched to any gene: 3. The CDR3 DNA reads TGTGCCAGCAGTTTAAAGGGACAGGTCTACGAGCAGTACTTC. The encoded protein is CASSLKGQVYEQYF.

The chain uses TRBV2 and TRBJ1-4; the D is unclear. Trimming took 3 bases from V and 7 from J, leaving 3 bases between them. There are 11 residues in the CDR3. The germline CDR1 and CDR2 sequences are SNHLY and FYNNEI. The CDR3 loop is CASSEREKLFF. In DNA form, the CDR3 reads TGTGCCAGCAGTGAGCGTGAAAAACTGTTTTTT.

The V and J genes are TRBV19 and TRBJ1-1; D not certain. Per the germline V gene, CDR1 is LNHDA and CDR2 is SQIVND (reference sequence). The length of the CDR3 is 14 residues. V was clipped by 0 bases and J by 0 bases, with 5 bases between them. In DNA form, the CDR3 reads TGTGCCAGTAGTATAGATCGGTTGAACACTGAAGCTTTCTTT. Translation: CASSIDRLNTEAFF.

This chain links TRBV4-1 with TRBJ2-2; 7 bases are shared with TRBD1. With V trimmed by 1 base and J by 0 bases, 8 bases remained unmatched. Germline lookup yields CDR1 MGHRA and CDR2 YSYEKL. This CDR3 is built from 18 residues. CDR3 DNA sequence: TGCGCCAGCAGCCAAGTTACTTTTCAGGGGGCGAACACCGGGGAGCTGTTTTTT. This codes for CASSQVTFQGANTGELFF.